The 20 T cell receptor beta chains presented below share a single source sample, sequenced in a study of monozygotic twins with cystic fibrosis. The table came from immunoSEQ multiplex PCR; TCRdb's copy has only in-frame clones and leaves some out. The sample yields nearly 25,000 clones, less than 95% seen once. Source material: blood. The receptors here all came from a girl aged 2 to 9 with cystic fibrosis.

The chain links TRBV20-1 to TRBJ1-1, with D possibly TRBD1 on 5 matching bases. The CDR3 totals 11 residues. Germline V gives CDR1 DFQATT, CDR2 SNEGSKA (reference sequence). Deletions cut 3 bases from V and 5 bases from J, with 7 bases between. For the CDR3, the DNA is TGCAGTGCTAGGGAGGGGACTGAAGCTTTCTTT. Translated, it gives CSAREGTEAFF.

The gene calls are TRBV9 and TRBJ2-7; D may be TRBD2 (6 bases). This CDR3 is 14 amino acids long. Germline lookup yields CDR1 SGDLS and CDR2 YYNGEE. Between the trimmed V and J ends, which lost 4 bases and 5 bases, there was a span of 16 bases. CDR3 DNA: TGTGCCAGCAGCCCAGGAGGAGGGACCGACGAGCAGTACTTC. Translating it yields CASSPGGGTDEQYF.

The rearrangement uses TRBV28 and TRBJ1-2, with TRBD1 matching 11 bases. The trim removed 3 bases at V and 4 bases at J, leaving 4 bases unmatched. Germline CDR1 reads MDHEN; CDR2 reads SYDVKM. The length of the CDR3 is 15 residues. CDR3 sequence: CASSLGTGGSYGYTF. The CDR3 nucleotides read TGTGCCAGCAGTTTGGGGACAGGGGGAAGCTATGGCTACACCTTC.

This CDR3 reads CASSVRTGEDTQYF. The CDR3 DNA sequence: TGTGCCAGCAGCGTAAGGACAGGGGAAGATACGCAGTATTTT. J is TRBJ2-3 and V is TRBV9; 9 bases align to TRBD1. The CDR3 length is 14 residues. The V segment lost 1 base and the J segment 5 bases; nucleotides outside the gene matches: 2. Per germline, CDR1 SGDLS and CDR2 YYNGEE. Supplemented by reference TRBV9 and TRBJ2-3, the full variable domain reads DSGVTQTPKHLITATGQRVTLRCSPRSGDLSVYWYQQSLDQGLQFLIQYYNGEERAKGNILERFSAQQFPDLHSELNLSSLELGDSALYFCASSVRTGEDTQYFGPGTRLTVL.

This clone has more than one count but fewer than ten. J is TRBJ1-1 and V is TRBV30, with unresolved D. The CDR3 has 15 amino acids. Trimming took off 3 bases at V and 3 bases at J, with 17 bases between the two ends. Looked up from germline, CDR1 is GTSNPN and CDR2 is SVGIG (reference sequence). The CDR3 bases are TGTGCCTGGAGCTCCCTTGTAGAAGGTGACACTGAAGCTTTCTTT. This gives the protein CAWSSLVEGDTEAFF.

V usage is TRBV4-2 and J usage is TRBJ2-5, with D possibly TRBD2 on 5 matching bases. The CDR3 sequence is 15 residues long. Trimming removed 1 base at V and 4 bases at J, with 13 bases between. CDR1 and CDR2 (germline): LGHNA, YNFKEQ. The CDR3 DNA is TGTGCCAGCAGCCAAGGCGTTCGGGGTGGAGAGACCCAGTACTTC. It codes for CASSQGVRGGETQYF.

Here the CDR3 reads CASSVAGPPYNSPLHF. DNA of the CDR3: TGTGCCAGCAGTGTTGCGGGGCCTCCCTATAATTCACCCCTCCACTTT. The chain uses TRBV2 and TRBJ1-6; D might be TRBD1 (5 bases). This CDR3 comprises 16 residues. Trimming took off 4 bases at V and 2 bases at J, with 12 bases between the two ends. CDR1 is SNHLY, CDR2 FYNNEI, per germline.

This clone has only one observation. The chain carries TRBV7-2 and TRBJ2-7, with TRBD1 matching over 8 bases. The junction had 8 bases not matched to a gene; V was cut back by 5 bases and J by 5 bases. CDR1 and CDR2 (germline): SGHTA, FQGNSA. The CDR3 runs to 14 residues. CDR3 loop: CASSRWTGLDEQYF. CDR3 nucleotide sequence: TGTGCCAGCAGCCGTTGGACAGGGTTAGACGAGCAGTACTTC.

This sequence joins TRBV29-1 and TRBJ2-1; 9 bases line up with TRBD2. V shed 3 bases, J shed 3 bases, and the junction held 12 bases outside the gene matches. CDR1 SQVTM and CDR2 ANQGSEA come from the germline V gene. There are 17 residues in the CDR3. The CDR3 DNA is TGCAGCGTTGAGCGGGCTAGCGGGGTGTTCGTCTACAATGAGCAGTTCTTC. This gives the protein CSVERASGVFVYNEQFF.

CDR3 bases: TGTGCCAGCAGCTTGGGAGGACAATTGAACACTGAAGCTTTCTTT. This translates into CASSLGGQLNTEAFF. The chain carries TRBV5-4 and TRBJ1-1; weak D call: TRBD1 (5 bases). V lost 0 bases and J 0 bases, leaving 9 bases between the germline ends. CDR1 SGHNT and CDR2 YYREEE come from the germline V gene (reference sequence). The CDR3 is 15 residues long.

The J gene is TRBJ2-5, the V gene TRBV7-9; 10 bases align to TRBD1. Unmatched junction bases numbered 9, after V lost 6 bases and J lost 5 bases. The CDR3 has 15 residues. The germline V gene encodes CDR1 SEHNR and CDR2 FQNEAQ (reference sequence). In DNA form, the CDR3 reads TGTGCCAGCAGTCGGATGACAGGGGGCTTCGAGACCCAGTACTTC. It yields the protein CASSRMTGGFETQYF. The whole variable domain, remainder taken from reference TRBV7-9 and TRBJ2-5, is DTGVSQNPRHKITKRGQNVTFRCDPISEHNRLYWYRQTLGQGPEFLTYFQNEAQLEKSRLLSDRFSAERPKGSFSTLEIQRTEQGDSAMYLCASSRMTGGFETQYFGPGTRLLVL.

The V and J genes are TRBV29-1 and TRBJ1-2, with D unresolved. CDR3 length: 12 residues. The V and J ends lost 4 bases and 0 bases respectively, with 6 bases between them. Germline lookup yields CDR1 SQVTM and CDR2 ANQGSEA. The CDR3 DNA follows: TGCAGCGTTGGACATCCTAACTATGGCTACACCTTC. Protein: CSVGHPNYGYTF. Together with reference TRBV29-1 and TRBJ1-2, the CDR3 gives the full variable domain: SAVISQKPSRDICQRGTSLTIQCQVDSQVTMMFWYRQQPGQSLTLIATANQGSEATYESGFVIDKFPISRPNLTFSTLTVSNMSPEDSSIYLCSVGHPNYGYTFGSGTRLTVV.

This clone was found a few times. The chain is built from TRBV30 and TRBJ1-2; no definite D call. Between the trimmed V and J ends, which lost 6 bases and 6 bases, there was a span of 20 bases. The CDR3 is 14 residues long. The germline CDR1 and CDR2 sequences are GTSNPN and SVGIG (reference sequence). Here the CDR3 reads CACEDGWSGHGYTF. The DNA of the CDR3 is TGTGCCTGCGAAGACGGATGGAGCGGACATGGCTACACCTTC.

The CDR3 DNA sequence: TGTGCCAGCAGACACGGACTAGCAGCTCCAGATACGCAGTATTTT. It encodes CASRHGLAAPDTQYF. The chain is built from TRBV27 and TRBJ2-3, with 8 positions matching TRBD2. Germline V CDR1 and CDR2: MNHEY, SMNVEV (reference sequence). The CDR3 is 15 residues long. Trimming at V came to 6 bases and at J to 4 bases, leaving 9 bases not matched to a gene.

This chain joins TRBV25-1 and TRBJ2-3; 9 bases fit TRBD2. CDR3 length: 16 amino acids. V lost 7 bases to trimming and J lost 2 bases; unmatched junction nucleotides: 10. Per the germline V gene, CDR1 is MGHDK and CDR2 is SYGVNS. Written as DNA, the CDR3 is TGTGCCAGCACTGGGACTAGCCCATCGGCCACAGATACGCAGTATTTT. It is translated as CASTGTSPSATDTQYF. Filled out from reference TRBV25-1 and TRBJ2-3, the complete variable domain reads EADIYQTPRYLVIGTGKKITLECSQTMGHDKMYWYQQDPGMELHLIHYSYGVNSTEKGDLSSESTVSRIRTEHFPLTLESARPSHTSQYLCASTGTSPSATDTQYFGPGTRLTVL.

The CDR3 sequence: CASSSILGNNRNPNYGYTF. As DNA, the CDR3 is TGTGCCAGCAGCTCAATACTCGGGAACAACAGGAACCCTAACTATGGCTACACCTTC. This sequence joins TRBV7-2 and TRBJ1-2, with D maybe TRBD1 (5 bases). The CDR3 extends over 19 amino acids. The V and J ends lost 4 bases and 0 bases respectively, with 24 bases between them. Germline V gene sequence: CDR1 SGHTA, CDR2 FQGNSA.

The CDR3 nucleotides are TGTGCCGGACCGGGGGAGCGGGGAACCAACGGGGAGCTGTTTTTT. Translated: CAGPGERGTNGELFF. The gene calls are TRBV6-6 and TRBJ2-2, with 7 bases identical to TRBD2. The CDR3 extends over 15 amino acids. CDR1 is MNHNY, CDR2 SVGAGI, per germline (reference sequence). V lost 11 bases, J lost 7 bases, and 16 bases stayed unmatched.

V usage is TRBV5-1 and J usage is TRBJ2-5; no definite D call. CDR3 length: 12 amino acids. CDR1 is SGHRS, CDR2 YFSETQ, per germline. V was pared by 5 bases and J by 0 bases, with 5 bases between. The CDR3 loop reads CASRTDQETQYF. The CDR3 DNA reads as TGCGCCAGCAGAACAGACCAAGAGACCCAGTACTTC. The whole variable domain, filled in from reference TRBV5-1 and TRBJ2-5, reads KAGVTQTPRYLIKTRGQQVTLSCSPISGHRSVSWYQQTPGQGLQFLFEYFSETQRNKGNFPGRFSGRQFSNSRSEMNVSTLELGDSALYLCASRTDQETQYFGPGTRLLVL.

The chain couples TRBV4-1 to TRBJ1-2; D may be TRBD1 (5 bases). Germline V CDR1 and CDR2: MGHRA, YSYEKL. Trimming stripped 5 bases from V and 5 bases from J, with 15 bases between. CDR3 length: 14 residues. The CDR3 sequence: CASSYDLGPYGYTF. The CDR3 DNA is TGCGCCAGCAGCTACGATTTGGGGCCTTATGGCTACACCTTC.

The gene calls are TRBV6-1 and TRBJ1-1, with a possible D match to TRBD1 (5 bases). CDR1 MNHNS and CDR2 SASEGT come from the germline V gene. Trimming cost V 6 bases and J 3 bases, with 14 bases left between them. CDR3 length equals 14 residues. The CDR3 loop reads CASRIQGGDTEAFF. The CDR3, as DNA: TGTGCCAGCAGGATTCAGGGAGGGGACACTGAAGCTTTCTTT.